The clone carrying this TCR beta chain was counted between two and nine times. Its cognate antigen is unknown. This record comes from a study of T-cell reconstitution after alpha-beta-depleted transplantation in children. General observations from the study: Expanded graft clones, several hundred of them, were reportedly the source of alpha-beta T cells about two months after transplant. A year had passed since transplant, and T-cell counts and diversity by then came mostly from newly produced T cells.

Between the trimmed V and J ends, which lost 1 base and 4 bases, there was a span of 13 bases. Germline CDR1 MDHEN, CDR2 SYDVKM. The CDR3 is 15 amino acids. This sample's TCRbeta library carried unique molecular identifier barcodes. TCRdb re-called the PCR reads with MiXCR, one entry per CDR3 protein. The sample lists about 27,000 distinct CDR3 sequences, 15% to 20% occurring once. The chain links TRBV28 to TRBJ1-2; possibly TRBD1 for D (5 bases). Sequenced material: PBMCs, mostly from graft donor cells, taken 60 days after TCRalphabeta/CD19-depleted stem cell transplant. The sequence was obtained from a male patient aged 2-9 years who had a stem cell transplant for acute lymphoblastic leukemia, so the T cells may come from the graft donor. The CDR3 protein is CASSLSTVGGYGYTF. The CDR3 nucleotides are TGTGCCAGCAGTTTATCGACAGTGGGAGGCTATGGCTACACCTTC.